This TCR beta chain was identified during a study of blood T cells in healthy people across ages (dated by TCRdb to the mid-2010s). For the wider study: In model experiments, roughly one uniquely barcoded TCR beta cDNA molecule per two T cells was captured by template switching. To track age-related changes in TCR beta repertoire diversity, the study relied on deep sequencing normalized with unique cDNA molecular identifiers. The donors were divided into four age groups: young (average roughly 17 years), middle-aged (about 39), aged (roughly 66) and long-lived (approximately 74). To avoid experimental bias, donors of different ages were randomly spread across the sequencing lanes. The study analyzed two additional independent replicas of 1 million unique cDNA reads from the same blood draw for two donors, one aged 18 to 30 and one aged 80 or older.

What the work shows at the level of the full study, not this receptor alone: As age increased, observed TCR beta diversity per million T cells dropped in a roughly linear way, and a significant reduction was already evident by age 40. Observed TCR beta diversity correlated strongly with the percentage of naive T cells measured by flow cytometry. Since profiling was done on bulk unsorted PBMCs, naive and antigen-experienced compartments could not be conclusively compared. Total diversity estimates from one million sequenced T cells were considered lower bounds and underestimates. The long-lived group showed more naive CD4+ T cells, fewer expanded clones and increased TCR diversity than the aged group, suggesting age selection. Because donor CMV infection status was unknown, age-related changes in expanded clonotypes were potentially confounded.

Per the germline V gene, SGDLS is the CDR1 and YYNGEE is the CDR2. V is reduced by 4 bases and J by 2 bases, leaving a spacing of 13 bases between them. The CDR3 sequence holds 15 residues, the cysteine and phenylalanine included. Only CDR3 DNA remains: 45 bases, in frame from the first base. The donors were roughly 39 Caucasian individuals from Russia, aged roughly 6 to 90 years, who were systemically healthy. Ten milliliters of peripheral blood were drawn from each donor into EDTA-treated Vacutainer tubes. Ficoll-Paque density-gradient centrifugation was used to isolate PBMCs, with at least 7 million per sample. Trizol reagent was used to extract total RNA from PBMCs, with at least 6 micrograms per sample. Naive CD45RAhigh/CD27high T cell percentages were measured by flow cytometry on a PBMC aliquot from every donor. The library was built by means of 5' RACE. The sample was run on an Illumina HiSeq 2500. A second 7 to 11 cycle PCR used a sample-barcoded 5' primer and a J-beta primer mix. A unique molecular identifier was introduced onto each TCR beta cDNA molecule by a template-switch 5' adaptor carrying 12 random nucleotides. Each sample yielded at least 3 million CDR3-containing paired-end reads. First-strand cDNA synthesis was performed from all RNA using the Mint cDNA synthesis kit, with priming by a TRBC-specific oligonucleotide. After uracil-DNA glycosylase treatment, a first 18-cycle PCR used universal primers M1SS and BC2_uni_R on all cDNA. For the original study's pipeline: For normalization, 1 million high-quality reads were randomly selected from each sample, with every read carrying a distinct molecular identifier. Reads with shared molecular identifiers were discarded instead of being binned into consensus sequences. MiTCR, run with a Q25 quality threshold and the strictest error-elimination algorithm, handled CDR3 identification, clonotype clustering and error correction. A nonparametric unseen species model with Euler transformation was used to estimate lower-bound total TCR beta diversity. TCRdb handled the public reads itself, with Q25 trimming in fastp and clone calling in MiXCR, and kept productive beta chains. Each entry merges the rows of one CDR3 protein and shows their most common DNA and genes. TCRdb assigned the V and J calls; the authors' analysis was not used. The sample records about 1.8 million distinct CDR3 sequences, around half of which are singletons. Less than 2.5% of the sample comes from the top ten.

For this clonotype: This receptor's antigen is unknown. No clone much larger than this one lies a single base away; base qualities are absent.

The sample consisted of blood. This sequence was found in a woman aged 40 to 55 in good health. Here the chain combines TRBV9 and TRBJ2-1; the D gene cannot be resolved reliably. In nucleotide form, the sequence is TGTGCCAGCAGCCCCCGAACCTTTGCCTACAATGAGCAGTTCTTC. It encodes CASSPRTFAYNEQFF.